The entry below gives a single T cell receptor beta chain sequence along with its context. Which antigen it targets is not known. It has no much larger one-base neighbor in the sample; base qualities were not kept. The data belong to a study of T cell responses to AZD1222 COVID-19 vaccine (dated by TCRdb to 2020 to 2023). Regarding the research as a whole: AZD1222 recipients whose second dose came at about 4 weeks and those whose second dose came at about 12 weeks were combined into one group, since spike-specific TCR depth and breadth did not differ between the two schedules. Trial participants were enrolled into age subgroups of 18-55, 56-69 and 70-plus years, which contained around 150, 29 and 61 TCR-sequenced participants, respectively. TCR sequencing was performed for some 250 trial participants, of whom around 200 were given two doses of AZD1222 and roughly 25 were given two doses of MenACWY control vaccine.

Broad study findings and their caveats: In the small 56-69-year group, the increase in depth fell short of significance, most likely because of low power. CD4 TCRs associated with the vaccine covered the entire spike protein, and the dominant responses were in regions 160-218 and 743-854. After two AZD1222 doses, both the breadth and the depth of spike-specific TCRs were significantly higher than at day 0 and than in MenACWY recipients. Participants were mostly white British, with more females than males. The authors suggested clonal diversity may have been underestimated. Nearly half of unique spike-specific TCRs reportedly recognized epitopes outside regions mutated in the B.1.351 and B.1.1.7 variants. Conclusions about previously exposed vaccinees are limited because only five to seven AZD1222 recipients were SARS-CoV-2 seropositive at baseline. Because no samples from the day 14 peak response were available, repertoires could be characterized only after the peak T cell response.

The germline V gene sets CDR1 to MNHEY and CDR2 to SVGAGI. V loses 4 bases at its end and J loses 2 bases; junction bases beyond the gene matches: 8. Inclusive of the bounding cysteine and phenylalanine, the CDR3 is 16 residues long. Only the CDR3 region is kept as DNA, spanning 48 bases read in frame from base 1. The CDR3 regions of human TCRbeta chains were analyzed by immunosequencing. The study's own analysis went as follows. Repertoire TCRs were checked for matches against a reference library of SARS-CoV-2-specific TCRs that had been generated using the MIRA antigen-specificity platform. Breadth was defined as the fraction of unique TCRs that were SARS-CoV-2-associated. Depth was defined as the fraction of total T cells that were SARS-CoV-2-associated. Using the MIRA data, each spike-specific TCR was mapped to the spike region that the TCR reacts to and placed in a CD4 or CD8 class. Log10-transformed breadth and depth values were compared by one-way ANOVA with Sidak's multiple comparisons tests. TCRdb took over this immuneACCESS table, retaining in-frame rearrangements with V and J assigned. Such tables are incomplete; in checked studies, under half of the missing clones stem from an unresolved V gene, and the remainder is unexplained. V, J and clone size reflect that table, while D and trimming were determined from the DNA. The sample table lists about 140,000 clones, 90% of them with a count of one. The top ten constitute around 3.7% of the sample.

According to the study, the label for this sample's time point signals: baseline before first vaccination. Samples from vaccinated people were obtained from the UK trials COV001 and COV002, which included a single-blind randomized controlled phase 2/3 trial of AZD1222 (ChAdOx1 nCoV-19) in healthy adults. Trial participant PBMC samples were collected at day 0 and day 28 after the second dose for TCRbeta chain sequencing. The TCR originated in an adult in good health. This material consisted of peripheral blood, taken on day 0 of AZD1222 vaccination. The receptor chain draws on TRBV6-5 and TRBJ2-1; 7 central bases correspond to TRBD2. The CDR3 protein: CASSSLAGDAYNEQFF. In nucleotides, the sequence is TGTGCCAGCAGTTCCCTCGCGGGGGATGCCTACAATGAGCAGTTCTTC.